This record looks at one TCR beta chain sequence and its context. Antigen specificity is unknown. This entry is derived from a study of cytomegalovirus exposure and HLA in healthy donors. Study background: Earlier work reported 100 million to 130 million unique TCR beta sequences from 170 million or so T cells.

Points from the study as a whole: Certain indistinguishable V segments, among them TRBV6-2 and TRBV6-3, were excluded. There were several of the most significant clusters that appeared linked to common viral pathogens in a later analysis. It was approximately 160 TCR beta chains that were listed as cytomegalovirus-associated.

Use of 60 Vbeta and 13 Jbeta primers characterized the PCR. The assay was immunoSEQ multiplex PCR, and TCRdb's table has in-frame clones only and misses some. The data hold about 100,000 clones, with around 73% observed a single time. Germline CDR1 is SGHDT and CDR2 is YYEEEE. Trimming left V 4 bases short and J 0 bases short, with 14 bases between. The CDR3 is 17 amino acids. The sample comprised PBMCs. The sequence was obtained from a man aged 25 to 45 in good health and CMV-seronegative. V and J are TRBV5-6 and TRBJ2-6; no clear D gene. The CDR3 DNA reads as TGTGCCAGCAGCCTCCGTGTGTCCCCCTCTGGGGCCAACGTCCTGACTTTC. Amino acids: CASSLRVSPSGANVLTF.